This record looks at one T cell receptor beta chain sequence and its context. TCRdb's copy holds only in-frame clones and misses some; the assay was immunoSEQ multiplex PCR. Of some 15,000 clones detected, about 79% appear once; the ten largest clones hold 10%. The CDR3 consists of 13 residues. Deletions cut 6 bases from V and 5 bases from J, with 11 bases between. Germline lookup yields CDR1 SNHLY and CDR2 FYNNEI. This sample was taken from a study of technical replicates of blood from a handful of donors. The material sequenced was PBMCs. The clonotype comes from a human donor in good health. Some clones in this sample may be carry-over from other donors' samples. This chain uses TRBV2 with TRBJ2-1; possible D gene TRBD1, 5 bases. CDR3 sequence (DNA): TGTGCCAGCAGCGTGGACACCGACAATGAGCAGTTCTTC. It encodes CASSVDTDNEQFF. Together with reference TRBV2 and TRBJ2-1, the CDR3 gives the full variable domain: EPEVTQTPSHQVTQMGQEVILRCVPISNHLYFYWYRQILGQKVEFLVSFYNNEISEKSEIFDDQFSVERPDGSNFTLKIRSTKLEDSAMYFCASSVDTDNEQFFGPGTRLTVL.